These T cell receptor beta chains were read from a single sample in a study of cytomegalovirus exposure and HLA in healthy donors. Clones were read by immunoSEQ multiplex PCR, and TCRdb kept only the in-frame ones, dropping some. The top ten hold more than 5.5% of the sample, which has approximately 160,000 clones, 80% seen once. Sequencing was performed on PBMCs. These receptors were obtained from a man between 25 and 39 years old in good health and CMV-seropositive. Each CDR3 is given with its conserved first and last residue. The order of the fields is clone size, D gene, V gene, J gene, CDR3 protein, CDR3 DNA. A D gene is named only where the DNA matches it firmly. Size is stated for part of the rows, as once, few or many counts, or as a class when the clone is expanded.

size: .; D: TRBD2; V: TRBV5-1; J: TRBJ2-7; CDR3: CASSLILAGSTYEQYF; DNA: TGCGCCAGCAGCTTGATCTTAGCGGGAAGTACCTACGAGCAGTACTTC
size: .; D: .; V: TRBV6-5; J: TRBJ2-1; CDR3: CASSYKGTPRNEQFF; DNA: TGTGCCAGCAGTTATAAAGGGACTCCTCGCAATGAGCAGTTCTTC
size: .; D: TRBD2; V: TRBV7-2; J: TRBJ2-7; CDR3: CASSITSGRETEQYF; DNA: TGTGCCAGCAGCATCACTAGCGGGAGGGAAACCGAGCAGTACTTC
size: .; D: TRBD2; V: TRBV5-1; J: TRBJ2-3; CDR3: CASSPVAGSSTDTQYF; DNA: TGCGCCAGCAGCCCTGTAGCGGGGTCTAGCACAGATACGCAGTATTTT
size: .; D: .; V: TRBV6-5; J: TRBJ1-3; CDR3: CASSYRGEAGNTIYF; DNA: TGTGCCAGCAGTTACCGGGGAGAAGCTGGAAACACCATATATTTT
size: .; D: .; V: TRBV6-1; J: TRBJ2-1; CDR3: CATGRDPDSYNEQFF; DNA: TGTGCCACCGGCCGGGATCCTGACTCCTACAATGAGCAGTTCTTC
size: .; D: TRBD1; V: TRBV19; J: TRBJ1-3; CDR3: CASREQGARGNTIYF; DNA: TGTGCCAGTAGGGAACAGGGGGCGCGTGGAAACACCATATATTTT
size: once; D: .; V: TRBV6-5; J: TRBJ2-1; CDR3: CASSSPTDYPGEFF; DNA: TGTGCCAGCAGTTCCCCGACGGACTACCCCGGGGAGTTCTTC
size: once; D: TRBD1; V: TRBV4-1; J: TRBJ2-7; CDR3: CASSHGQGYEQYF; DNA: TGCGCCAGCAGCCATGGACAGGGGTACGAGCAGTACTTC
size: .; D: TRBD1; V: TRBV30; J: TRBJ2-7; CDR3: CAWSPPGTGYTYEQYF; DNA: TGTGCCTGGAGTCCCCCCGGGACAGGGTATACCTACGAGCAGTACTTC
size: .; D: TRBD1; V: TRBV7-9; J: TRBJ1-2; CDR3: CSSSRGQDAGYTF; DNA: TGTTCCAGCAGCAGAGGACAGGATGCTGGCTACACCTTC
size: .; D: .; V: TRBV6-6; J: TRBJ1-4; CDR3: CASSHQATNEKLFF; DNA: TGTGCCAGCAGCCACCAGGCAACTAATGAAAAACTGTTTTTT
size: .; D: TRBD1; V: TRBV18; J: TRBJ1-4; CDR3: CASSTSGTGAEKLFF; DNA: TGTGCCAGCTCAACCTCCGGGACAGGGGCTGAAAAACTGTTTTTT
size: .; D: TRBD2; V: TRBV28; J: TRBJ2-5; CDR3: CASSFSREGLSSETQYF; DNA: TGTGCCAGCAGTTTCTCGCGGGAGGGCCTGAGTTCGGAGACCCAGTACTTC
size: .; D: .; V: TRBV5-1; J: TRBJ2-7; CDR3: CASSLGAGEQYF; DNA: TGCGCCAGCAGCTTGGGGGCGGGTGAGCAGTACTTC
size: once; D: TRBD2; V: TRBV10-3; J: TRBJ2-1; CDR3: CAISETRTSGNDEQFF; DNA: TGTGCCATCAGTGAGACCCGGACTAGCGGGAACGATGAGCAGTTCTTC
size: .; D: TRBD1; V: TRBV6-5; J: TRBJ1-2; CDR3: CASREGDSLYGYTF; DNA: TGTGCCAGCAGGGAGGGGGACAGCCTCTATGGCTACACCTTC
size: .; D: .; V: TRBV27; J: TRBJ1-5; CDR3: CASSYRTNQPQHF; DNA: TGTGCCAGCAGTTACAGGACAAATCAGCCTCAGCATTTT
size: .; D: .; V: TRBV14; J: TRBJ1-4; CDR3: CASSQGQFGEKLFF; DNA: TGTGCCAGCAGCCAAGGGCAGTTTGGCGAAAAACTGTTTTTT
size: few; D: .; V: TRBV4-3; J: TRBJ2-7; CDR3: CASSHTQGYEQYF; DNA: TGCGCCAGCAGCCATACCCAGGGATACGAGCAGTACTTC
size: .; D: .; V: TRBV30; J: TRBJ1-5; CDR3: CAWSPLTGVVSNQPQHF; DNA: TGTGCCTGGAGTCCACTGACAGGCGTTGTGAGCAATCAGCCCCAGCATTTT
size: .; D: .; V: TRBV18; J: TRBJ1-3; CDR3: CASSPLAGSGNTIYF; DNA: TGTGCCAGCTCACCACTGGCAGGCTCTGGAAACACCATATATTTT
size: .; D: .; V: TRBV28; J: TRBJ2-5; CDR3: CASSLNRAQETQYF; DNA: TGTGCCAGCAGTTTAAACAGGGCCCAAGAGACCCAGTACTTC
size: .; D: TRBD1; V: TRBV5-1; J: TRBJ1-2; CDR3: CASSLGPGGTPNYGYTF; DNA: TGCGCCAGCAGCTTGGGCCCAGGGGGAACTCCTAACTATGGCTACACCTTC
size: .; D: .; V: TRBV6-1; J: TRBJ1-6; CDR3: CASSENRARSPLHF; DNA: TGTGCCAGCAGTGAAAACAGGGCTAGGTCACCCCTCCACTTT
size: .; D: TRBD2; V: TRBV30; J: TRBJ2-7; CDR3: CAWSVLAGGPYEQYF; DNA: TGTGCCTGGAGTGTTTTGGCGGGAGGCCCCTACGAGCAGTACTTC
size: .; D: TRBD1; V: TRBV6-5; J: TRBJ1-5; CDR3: CASSPRGEFGQPQHF; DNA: TGTGCCAGCAGCCCCAGGGGGGAGTTCGGGCAGCCCCAGCATTTT
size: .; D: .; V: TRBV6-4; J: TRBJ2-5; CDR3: CASSEGRRETQYF; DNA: TGTGCCAGCAGTGAGGGGAGGAGAGAGACCCAGTACTTC
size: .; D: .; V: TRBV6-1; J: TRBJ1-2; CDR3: CASSETGTVNYGYTF; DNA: TGTGCCAGCAGTGAAACCGGGACTGTGAACTATGGCTACACCTTC
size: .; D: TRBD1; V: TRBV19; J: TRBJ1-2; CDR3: CASRDSLNYGYTF; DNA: TGTGCCAGTCGGGACAGTCTAAACTATGGCTACACCTTC
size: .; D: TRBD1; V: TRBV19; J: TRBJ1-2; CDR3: CASSTRTGVGYTF; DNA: TGTGCCAGTAGTACCAGGACAGGGGTTGGCTACACCTTC
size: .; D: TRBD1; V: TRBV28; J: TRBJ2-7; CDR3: CASSWGPIMGQGSYEQYF; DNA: TGTGCCAGCAGTTGGGGCCCGATAATGGGACAGGGGTCCTACGAGCAGTACTTC
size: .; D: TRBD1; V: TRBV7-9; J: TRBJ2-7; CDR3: CASSQGTGQTTYEQYF; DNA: TGTGCCAGCAGCCAGGGGACAGGGCAAACCACCTACGAGCAGTACTTC
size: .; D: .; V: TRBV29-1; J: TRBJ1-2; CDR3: CSVEATAYGYTF; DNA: TGCAGCGTTGAAGCAACAGCCTATGGCTACACCTTC
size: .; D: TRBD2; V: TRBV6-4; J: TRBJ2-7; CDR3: CASSDSETSGSYEQYF; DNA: TGTGCCAGCAGTGACTCCGAGACTAGCGGCTCCTACGAGCAGTACTTC
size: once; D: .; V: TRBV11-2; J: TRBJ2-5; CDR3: CASSRGLFAAIKETQYF; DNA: TGTGCCAGCAGCCGAGGACTATTTGCGGCAATAAAGGAGACCCAGTACTTC
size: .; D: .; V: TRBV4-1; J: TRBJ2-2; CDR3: CASSQDPGYTGELFF; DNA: TGCGCCAGCAGCCAAGACCCAGGGTACACCGGGGAGCTGTTTTTT
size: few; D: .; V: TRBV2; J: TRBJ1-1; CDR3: CASSPRGQAEAFF; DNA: TGTGCCAGCAGTCCGCGGGGGCAGGCTGAAGCTTTCTTT
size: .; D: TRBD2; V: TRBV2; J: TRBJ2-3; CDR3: CASRSRLAGVSTDTQYF; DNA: TGTGCCAGCAGATCCCGACTAGCGGGGGTGAGCACAGATACGCAGTATTTT
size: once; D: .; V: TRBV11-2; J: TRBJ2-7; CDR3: CASSFGTDSYEQYF; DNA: TGTGCCAGCAGCTTCGGGACTGATTCCTACGAGCAGTACTTC
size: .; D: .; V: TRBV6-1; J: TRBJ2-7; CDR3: CASSDRGNSPLWDEQYF; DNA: TGTGCCAGCAGTGATAGGGGAAACAGCCCCCTGTGGGACGAGCAGTACTTC
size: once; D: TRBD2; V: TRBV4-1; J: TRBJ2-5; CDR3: CASSPQPSGGRETQYF; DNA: TGCGCCAGCAGCCCCCAACCTAGCGGGGGTCGAGAGACCCAGTACTTC
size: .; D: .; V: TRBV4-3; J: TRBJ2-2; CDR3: CASSQGVSALDGELFF; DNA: TGCGCCAGCAGCCAAGGCGTTAGCGCGCTTGACGGGGAGCTGTTTTTT
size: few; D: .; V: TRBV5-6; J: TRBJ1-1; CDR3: CASSRTDTEAFF; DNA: TGTGCCAGCAGCCGGACAGACACTGAAGCTTTCTTT
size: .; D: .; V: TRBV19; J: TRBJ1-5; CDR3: CDKNTGGTNQPQHF; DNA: TGTGATAAAAACACGGGGGGGACCAATCAGCCCCAGCATTTT
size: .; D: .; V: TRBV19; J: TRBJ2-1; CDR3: CASRIRQSDYSYNEQFF; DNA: TGTGCCAGTAGGATTCGACAGTCTGATTACTCCTACAATGAGCAGTTCTTC
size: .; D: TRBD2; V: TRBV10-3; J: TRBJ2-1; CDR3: CAISSGTSGSYNEQFF; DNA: TGTGCCATCAGTTCCGGGACTAGCGGCTCCTACAATGAGCAGTTCTTC
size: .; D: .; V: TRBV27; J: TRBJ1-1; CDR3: CASSFWGAEAFF; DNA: TGTGCCAGCAGTTTTTGGGGCGCTGAAGCTTTCTTT
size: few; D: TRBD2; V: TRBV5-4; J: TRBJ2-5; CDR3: CASSLGGAETQYF; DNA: TGTGCCAGCAGTCTGGGAGGGGCGGAGACCCAGTACTTC
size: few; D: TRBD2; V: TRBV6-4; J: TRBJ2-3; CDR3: CASSESGGGTDTQYF; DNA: TGTGCCAGCAGTGAAAGCGGGGGGGGCACAGATACGCAGTATTTT
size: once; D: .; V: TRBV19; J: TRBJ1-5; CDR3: CASSHLQGYSNQPQHF; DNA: TGTGCCAGTAGTCACCTACAGGGATATAGCAATCAGCCCCAGCATTTT
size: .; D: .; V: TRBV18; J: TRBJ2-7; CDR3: CASSPAREDVYEQYF; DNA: TGTGCCAGCTCACCTGCCAGGGAGGACGTGTACGAGCAGTACTTC
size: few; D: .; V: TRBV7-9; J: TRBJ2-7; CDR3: CASSRQDRLYEQYF; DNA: TGTGCCAGCAGCCGACAGGATCGGCTCTACGAGCAGTACTTC
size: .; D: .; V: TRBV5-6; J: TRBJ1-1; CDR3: CASSSNSGQMNTEAFF; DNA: TGTGCCAGCAGCTCCAATTCCGGACAGATGAACACTGAAGCTTTCTTT
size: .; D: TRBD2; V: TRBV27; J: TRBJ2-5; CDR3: CASSFRTSGGGTQYF; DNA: TGTGCCAGCAGTTTCCGGACTAGCGGGGGCGGGACCCAGTACTTC
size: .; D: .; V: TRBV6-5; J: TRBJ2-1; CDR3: CASTEYNEQFF; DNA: TGTGCCAGCACCGAGTACAATGAGCAGTTCTTC
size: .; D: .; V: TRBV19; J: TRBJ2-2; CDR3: CASSMDRHTGELFF; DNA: TGTGCCAGTAGTATGGACAGACACACCGGGGAGCTGTTTTTT
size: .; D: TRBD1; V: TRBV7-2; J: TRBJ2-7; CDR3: CASSWIPGTGVGRSYEQYF; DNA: TGTGCCAGCAGCTGGATTCCCGGGACAGGGGTTGGGCGCTCCTACGAGCAGTACTTC
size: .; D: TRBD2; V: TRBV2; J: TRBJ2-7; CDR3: CASSPGGVTSGSSYEQYF; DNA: TGTGCCAGCAGTCCCGGGGGGGTTACTAGCGGGAGCTCCTACGAGCAGTACTTC
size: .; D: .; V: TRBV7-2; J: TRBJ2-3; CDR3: CASSLSVTDTQYF; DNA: TGTGCCAGCAGCTTGTCCGTCACAGATACGCAGTATTTT